The 10 T cell receptor beta chains reported below all come from one sample, sequenced in a study of T cell responses to AZD1222 COVID-19 vaccine (dated by TCRdb to about 2021). Preparation of the library involved the immunoSEQ multiplex PCR assay. The table was pulled from immuneACCESS by TCRdb, which kept in-frame rearrangements only. Such tables lose some clones; where checked, under half of the loss comes from unresolved V genes, and the rest has no known cause. For this sample the table gives 150,000 or so clones, of which 90% were detected only once. 6.5% to 8.5% of the sample belongs to the ten largest clones. Read against the paper, the sample's time point label means: baseline before first vaccination. Sequenced here: peripheral blood, sampled on day 0 of AZD1222 vaccination. These receptor sequences come from an adult in good health.

The chain combines TRBV27 with TRBJ1-2; D gene uncertain. CDR1 is MNHEY, CDR2 SMNVEV, per germline (reference sequence). CDR3 size: 13 residues. Trimming took off 5 bases at V and 0 bases at J, with 7 bases between the two ends. CDR3 bases: TGTGCCAGCAGTCTCGACGCTAACTATGGCTACACCTTC. Translating it yields CASSLDANYGYTF.

This sequence joins TRBV7-3 and TRBJ2-3; 7 bases map to TRBD2. With 5 bases clipped from V and 4 bases from J, the junction kept 9 bases outside the gene matches. CDR1 is SGHTA, CDR2 FQGTGA, per germline. The CDR3 is 15 residues long. The CDR3 protein is CASSRLALGADTQYF. The CDR3 DNA sequence: TGTGCCAGCAGCAGACTAGCATTGGGTGCAGATACGCAGTATTTT.

The CDR3 bases are TGTGCCAGCAGCGCACTAGCGGGGGGGCGCTCAAGCACAGATACGCAGTATTTT. Protein: CASSALAGGRSSTDTQYF. The chain links TRBV2 to TRBJ2-3, with 13 bases identical to TRBD2. The CDR3 has 18 residues. Germline values: CDR1 SNHLY, CDR2 FYNNEI. V trimming: 6 bases; J trimming: 0 bases; junction bases outside the gene matches: 9.

This chain connects TRBV28 to TRBJ2-2; TRBD2 agrees at 8 bases. Unmatched junction bases numbered 4, after V lost 2 bases and J lost 5 bases. CDR1 is MDHEN and CDR2 is SYDVKM in the germline V gene. The CDR3 loop spans 15 amino acids. CDR3 DNA sequence: TGTGCCAGCAGTTTAGGCGGGGGGAGGACCGGGGAGCTGTTTTTT. Amino acids: CASSLGGGRTGELFF.

The CDR3 bases are TGTGCCAGCAGCTCGACGTTGGGCGGCCCAGATACGCAGTATTTT. It codes for CASSSTLGGPDTQYF. The chain couples TRBV7-8 to TRBJ2-3; D not certain. The CDR3 loop spans 15 amino acids. The germline V and J ends were trimmed by 4 bases and 4 bases, with 15 bases remaining between them. Germline V gives CDR1 SGHVS, CDR2 FQNEAQ.

The chain employs TRBV6-5 and TRBJ1-4; TRBD1 aligns across 7 bases. Germline V gene data show CDR1 as MNHEY and CDR2 as SVGAGI. Unmatched junction bases numbered 7, after V lost 5 bases and J lost 4 bases. CDR3 length: 15 amino acids. CDR3 coding DNA: TGTGCCAGCAGTCCTCAGGGACAGTATAATGAAAAACTGTTTTTT. It encodes CASSPQGQYNEKLFF.

This rearrangement joins TRBV7-9 to TRBJ1-1; possible D gene TRBD1, 5 bases. From germline, CDR1 is SEHNR and CDR2 FQNEAQ (reference sequence). V was shortened by 1 base and J by 4 bases, with 13 bases between the two germline ends. The CDR3 is made up of 15 amino acids. The CDR3 coding sequence is TGTGCCAGCAGCTTAGGTGGGGGACCCAGCACTGAAGCTTTCTTT. Residues: CASSLGGGPSTEAFF. Full variable domain (rest looked up from reference TRBV7-9 and TRBJ1-1): DTGVSQNPRHKITKRGQNVTFRCDPISEHNRLYWYRQTLGQGPEFLTYFQNEAQLEKSRLLSDRFSAERPKGSFSTLEIQRTEQGDSAMYLCASSLGGGPSTEAFFGQGTRLTVV.

This chain joins TRBV5-4 and TRBJ2-7, with 7 nucleotides matching TRBD1. The CDR3 extends over 15 amino acids. Trimming removed 3 bases from V and 0 bases from J; junction bases left unmatched: 6. Germline V gene sequence: CDR1 SGHNT, CDR2 YYREEE (reference sequence). The CDR3 DNA reads as TGTGCCAGCAGCTCCTGGGGACAGAGCTCCTACGAGCAGTACTTC. This gives the protein CASSSWGQSSYEQYF.

The J gene is TRBJ1-2, the V gene TRBV6-5; D possibly corresponds to TRBD1 (5 bases). The germline V and J ends were trimmed by 6 bases and 0 bases, with 11 bases remaining between them. Germline CDR1 and CDR2: MNHEY and SVGAGI. The CDR3 covers 14 residues. The CDR3 loop is CASSQQASNYGYTF. In DNA, the CDR3 is TGTGCCAGCAGCCAACAGGCCTCTAACTATGGCTACACCTTC.

This chain links TRBV24-1 with TRBJ2-7; TRBD1 aligns across 7 bases. The CDR3 runs 12 residues. CDR1 and CDR2 (germline): KGHDR, SFDVKD. The ends lost 4 bases at V and 9 bases at J; junction bases unmatched: 5. The CDR3 region has the DNA TGTGCCACCAGTGAGGCGACAGGGATGCAGTACTTC. Amino acid sequence: CATSEATGMQYF.